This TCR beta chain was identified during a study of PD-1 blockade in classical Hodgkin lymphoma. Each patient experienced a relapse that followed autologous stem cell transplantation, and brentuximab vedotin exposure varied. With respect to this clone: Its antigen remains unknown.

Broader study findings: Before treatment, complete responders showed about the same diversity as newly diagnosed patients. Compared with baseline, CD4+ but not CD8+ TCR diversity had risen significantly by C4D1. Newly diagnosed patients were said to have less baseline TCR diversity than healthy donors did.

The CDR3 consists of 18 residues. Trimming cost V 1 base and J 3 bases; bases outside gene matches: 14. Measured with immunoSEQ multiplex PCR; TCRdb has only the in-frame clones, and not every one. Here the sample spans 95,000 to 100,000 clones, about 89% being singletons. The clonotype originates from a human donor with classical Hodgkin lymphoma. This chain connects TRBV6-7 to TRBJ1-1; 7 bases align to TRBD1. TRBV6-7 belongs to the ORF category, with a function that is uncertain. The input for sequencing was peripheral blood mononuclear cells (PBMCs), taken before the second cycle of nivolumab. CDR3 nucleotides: TGTGCCAGCAGTTACTGGAGACAGGGTGGAGGTCCGTACACTGAAGCTTTCTTT. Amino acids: CASSYWRQGGGPYTEAFF.